What follows are 4 T cell receptor beta chains derived from one specimen sequenced in a study of shared clonotypes between healthy human individuals. The data were produced by immunoSEQ multiplex PCR, yet TCRdb's version contains in-frame clones alone and is incomplete. The sample holds about 92,000 clones; around 68% are singletons and the top ten take roughly 50%. Material: memory CD8+ T cells sorted from blood. Subset described: CD45RO+ cells pooled with CCR7-negative TemRA cells. These receptor sequences come from a man aged 25 to 45 in good health.

This clone was seen a single time. The chain recombines TRBV29-1 with TRBJ2-1; D remains unclear. The germline CDR1 and CDR2 sequences are SQVTM and ANQGSEA. This CDR3 contains 10 residues. V dropped 6 bases and J dropped 7 bases, with 7 bases sitting between them. CDR3 nucleotide sequence: TGCAGCGTGGCGTGGAATGAGCAGTTCTTC. Translating it yields CSVAWNEQFF.

The chain employs TRBV30 and TRBJ2-6, with TRBD1 identical over 9 bases. CDR3 length: 17 residues. V dropped 0 bases and J dropped 1; count of bases not matched to a gene: 4. Germline V gene data show CDR1 as GTSNPN and CDR2 as SVGIG (reference sequence). CDR3 sequence: CAWSVQGAHSGANVLTF. In DNA form, the CDR3 reads TGTGCCTGGAGTGTACAGGGGGCCCATTCTGGGGCCAACGTCCTGACTTTC.

This chain joins TRBV7-3 and TRBJ2-1; perhaps TRBD1 as D (6 bases). This CDR3 is 16 amino acids long. Looked up from germline, CDR1 is SGHTA and CDR2 is FQGTGA. Trimming removed 2 bases at V and 8 bases at J, with 19 bases between. The CDR3 region is CASSLGGSTPLDEQFF. The CDR3 bases are TGTGCCAGCAGCTTAGGGGGCTCAACCCCGTTGGATGAGCAGTTCTTC.

The CDR3 sequence is CASRIGRGATNEKLFF. For the CDR3, the DNA is TGTGCCAGCCGAATCGGGCGGGGGGCAACTAATGAAAAACTGTTTTTT. The J gene is TRBJ1-4, the V gene TRBV19; weak D call: TRBD1 (5 bases). This CDR3 has 16 residues. CDR1 and CDR2 from the germline V gene are LNHDA and SQIVND (reference sequence). V was cut by 9 bases and J by 0 bases, with 17 bases left in between.